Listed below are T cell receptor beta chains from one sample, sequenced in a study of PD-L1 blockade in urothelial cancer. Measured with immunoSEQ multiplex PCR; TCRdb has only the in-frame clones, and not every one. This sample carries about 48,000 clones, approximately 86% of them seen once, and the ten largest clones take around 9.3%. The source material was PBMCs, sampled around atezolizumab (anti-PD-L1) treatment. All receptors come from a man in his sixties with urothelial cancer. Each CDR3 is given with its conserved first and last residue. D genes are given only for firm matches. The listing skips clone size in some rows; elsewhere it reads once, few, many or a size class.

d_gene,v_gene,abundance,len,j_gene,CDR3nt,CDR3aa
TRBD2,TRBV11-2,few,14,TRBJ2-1,TGTGCCAGCGGTGGTAGCGGGGGGACTAATGAGCAGTTCTTC,CASGGSGGTNEQFF
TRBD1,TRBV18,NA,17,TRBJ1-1,TGTGCCAGCTCACTAAATAGACAGGGACGGTCGTACACTGAAGCTTTCTTT,CASSLNRQGRSYTEAFF
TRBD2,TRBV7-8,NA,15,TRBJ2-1,TGTGCCAGCAGCGCGACTAGCGGGGGTTACAATGAGCAGTTCTTC,CASSATSGGYNEQFF
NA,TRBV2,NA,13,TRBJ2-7,TGTGCCAGCTGCTCGGGGAGCTCCTACGAGCAGTACTTC,CASCSGSSYEQYF
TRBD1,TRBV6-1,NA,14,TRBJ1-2,TGTGCCAGCAGTTTGGACAGGGTTCGGTATGGCTACACCTTC,CASSLDRVRYGYTF
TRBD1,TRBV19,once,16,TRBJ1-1,TGTGCCAGCAGTAAACAGGGGGCCGGGAGGAACACTGAAGCTTTCTTT,CASSKQGAGRNTEAFF
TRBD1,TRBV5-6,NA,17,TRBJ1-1,TGTGCCAGCAGCCCGCCGGGACAGGGGGCACTGAACACTGAAGCTTTCTTT,CASSPPGQGALNTEAFF
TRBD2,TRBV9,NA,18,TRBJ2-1,TGTGCCAGCAGCGTGGGAGTGAGCGGGGGGGACTCCTACAATGAGCAGTTCTTC,CASSVGVSGGDSYNEQFF
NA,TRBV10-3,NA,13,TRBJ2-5,TGTGCCATCAGTGAGCGCGGGGCAGAGACCCAGTACTTC,CAISERGAETQYF
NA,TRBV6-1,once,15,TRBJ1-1,TGTGCCAGCAGGAAACAGGACCCAGGCGGCACTGAAGCTTTCTTT,CASRKQDPGGTEAFF
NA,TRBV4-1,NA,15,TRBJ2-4,TGCGCCAGCAGCCAAATTCCCTTGGCCAAAAACATTCAGTACTTC,CASSQIPLAKNIQYF
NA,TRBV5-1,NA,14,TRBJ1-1,TGCGCCAGCAGCTTGGATGGCTTTAACACTGAAGCTTTCTTT,CASSLDGFNTEAFF
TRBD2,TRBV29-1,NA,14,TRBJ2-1,TGCAGCGTTGCCAAGCGGGGCACCTACAATGAGCAGTTCTTC,CSVAKRGTYNEQFF
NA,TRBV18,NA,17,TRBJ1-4,TGTGCCAGCTCACCACCCGCAGGGAGGCGAACTAATGAAAAACTGTTTTTT,CASSPPAGRRTNEKLFF
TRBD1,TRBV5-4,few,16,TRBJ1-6,TGTGCCAGCAGCTCGCAATACACAGGGGTTGCGTCACCCCTCCACTTT,CASSSQYTGVASPLHF
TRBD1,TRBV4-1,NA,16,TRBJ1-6,TGCGCCAGCAGCCAACAAGACAGGGGGAGTAATTCACCCCTCCACTTT,CASSQQDRGSNSPLHF
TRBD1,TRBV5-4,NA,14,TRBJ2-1,TGTGCCAGCAGACCGGGACAGGGGATCAATGAGCAGTTCTTC,CASRPGQGINEQFF
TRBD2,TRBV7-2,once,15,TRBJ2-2,TGTGCCAGCAGCCCCCGCGGGGGGGGCACCGGGGAGCTGTTTTTT,CASSPRGGGTGELFF
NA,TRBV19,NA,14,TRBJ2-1,TGTGCCACCAGCCGAAACGGGGGTTTGGATGAGCAGTTCTTC,CATSRNGGLDEQFF
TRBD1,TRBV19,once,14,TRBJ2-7,TGTGCCAGTAGTGCGGACAGGGACTCCTACGAGCAGTACTTC,CASSADRDSYEQYF
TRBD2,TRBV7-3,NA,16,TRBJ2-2,TGTGCCAGCGGACCAAGCGGCGGGGGACTGGCCGGGGAGCTGTTTTTT,CASGPSGGGLAGELFF
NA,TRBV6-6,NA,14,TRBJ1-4,TGTGCCAGCACCTACGGCCAGGGGACTGAAAAACTGTTTTTT,CASTYGQGTEKLFF
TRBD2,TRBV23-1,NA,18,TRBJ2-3,TGCGCCAGCAGTCAATCGGATTGCGGGGGGGATGGCACAGATACGCAGTATTTT,CASSQSDCGGDGTDTQYF
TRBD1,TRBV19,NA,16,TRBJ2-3,TGTGCCAGTAGTACCCTAACCGGGACAGGGATGAATACGCAGTATTTT,CASSTLTGTGMNTQYF
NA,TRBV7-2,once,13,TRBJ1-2,TGTGCCAGCAGCCTAGGACAGTCGAGTGGCTACACCTTC,CASSLGQSSGYTF
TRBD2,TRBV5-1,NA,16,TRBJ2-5,TGCGCCAGCAGCCCAATTTCGGAACTAGCGGGGGAGACCCAGTACTTC,CASSPISELAGETQYF
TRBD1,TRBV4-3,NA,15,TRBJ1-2,TGCGCCAGCAGCCAACGGACAGGCCCAAGTAGGAGCTACACCTTC,CASSQRTGPSRSYTF
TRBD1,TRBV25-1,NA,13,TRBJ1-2,TGTGCCAGCCTCCCCGGGACAGGGAATGGCTACACCTTC,CASLPGTGNGYTF
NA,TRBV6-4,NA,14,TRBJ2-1,TGTGCCAGCAGTCCAGCCCAGGGCTACAATGAGCAGTTCTTC,CASSPAQGYNEQFF
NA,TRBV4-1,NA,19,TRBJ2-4,TGCGCCAGCAGCCAGGCTACCGGGACAACTAATATAGCCAAAAACATTCAGTACTTC,CASSQATGTTNIAKNIQYF
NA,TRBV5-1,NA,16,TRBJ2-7,TGCGCCAGCAGACCGGATAGCGGATCCTTCTCCTACGAGCAGTACTTC,CASRPDSGSFSYEQYF
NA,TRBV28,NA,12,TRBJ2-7,TGTGCCAGCACACAGAAATCCTACGAGCAGTACTTC,CASTQKSYEQYF
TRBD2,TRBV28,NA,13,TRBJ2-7,TGTGCCAGCAGAGAAAGCGGGGGTTACGAGCAGTACTTC,CASRESGGYEQYF
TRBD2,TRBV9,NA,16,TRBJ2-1,TGTGCCAGCAGCGTAGACATAGCGGGGGGGGTGGATGAGCAGTTCTTC,CASSVDIAGGVDEQFF
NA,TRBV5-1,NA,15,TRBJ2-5,TGCGCCAGCACCCCCCAGGTACGGTCACAAGAGACCCAGTACTTC,CASTPQVRSQETQYF
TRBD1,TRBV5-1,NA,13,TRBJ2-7,TGCGCCAGCAGCTTGGCCGGGACAGAGGAGCAGTACTTC,CASSLAGTEEQYF
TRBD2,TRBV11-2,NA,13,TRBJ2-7,TGTGCCAGCAGCTCTAGCGGGAGGGACGAGCAGTACTTC,CASSSSGRDEQYF
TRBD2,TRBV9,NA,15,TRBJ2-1,TGTGCCAGCAGCTTCTCGGGGGGGCCTTACAATGAGCAGTTCTTC,CASSFSGGPYNEQFF
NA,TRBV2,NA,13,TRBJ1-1,TGTGCCAGCAGCCTCAACGGGGAGGGGGAAGCTTTCTTT,CASSLNGEGEAFF
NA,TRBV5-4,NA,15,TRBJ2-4,TGTGCCAGCAGCCCGGGCGGGGCCTCCAAAAACATTCAGTACTTC,CASSPGGASKNIQYF